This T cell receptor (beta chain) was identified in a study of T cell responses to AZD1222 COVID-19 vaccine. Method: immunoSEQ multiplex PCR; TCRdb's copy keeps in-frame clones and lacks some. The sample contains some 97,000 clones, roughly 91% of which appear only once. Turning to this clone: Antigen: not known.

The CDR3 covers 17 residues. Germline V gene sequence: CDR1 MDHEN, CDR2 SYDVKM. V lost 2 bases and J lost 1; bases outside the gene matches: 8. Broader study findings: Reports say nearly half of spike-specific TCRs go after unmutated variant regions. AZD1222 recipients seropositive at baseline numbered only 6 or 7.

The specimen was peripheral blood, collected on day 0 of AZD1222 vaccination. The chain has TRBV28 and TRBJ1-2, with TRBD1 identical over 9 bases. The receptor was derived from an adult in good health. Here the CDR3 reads CASSLPPPGQGNYGYTF. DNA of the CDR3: TGTGCCAGCAGTTTACCCCCCCCGGGACAGGGTAACTATGGCTACACCTTC.